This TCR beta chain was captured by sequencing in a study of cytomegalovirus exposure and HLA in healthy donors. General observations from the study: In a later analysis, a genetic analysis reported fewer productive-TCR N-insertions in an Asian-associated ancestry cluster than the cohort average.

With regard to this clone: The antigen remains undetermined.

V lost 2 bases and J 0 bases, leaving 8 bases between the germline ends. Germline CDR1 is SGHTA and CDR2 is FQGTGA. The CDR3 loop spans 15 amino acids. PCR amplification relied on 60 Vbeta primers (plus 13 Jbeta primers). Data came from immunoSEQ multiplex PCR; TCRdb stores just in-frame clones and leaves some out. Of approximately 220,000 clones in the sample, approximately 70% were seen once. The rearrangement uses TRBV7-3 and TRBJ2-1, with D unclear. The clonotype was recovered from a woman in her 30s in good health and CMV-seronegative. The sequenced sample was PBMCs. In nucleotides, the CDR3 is TGTGCCAGCAGCTTACAACCGAGCTCCTACAATGAGCAGTTCTTC. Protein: CASSLQPSSYNEQFF.